These 3 T cell receptor beta chains came from one sample sequenced in a study of blood T cell repertoires in COVID-19. Only in-frame clones appear in the TCRdb table, and some are missing; sequencing was by immunoSEQ multiplex PCR. The table has under 250,000 clones, nearly 90% seen once. Sequences were obtained from peripheral blood. The receptor set was obtained from a man aged 45-60 years with COVID-19, enrolled during active disease.

The chain recombines TRBV19 with TRBJ1-6; a possible D gene is TRBD1 (5 bases). V was pared by 8 bases and J by 5 bases, with 16 bases between. The CDR3 extends over 15 amino acids. CDR1 and CDR2 from the germline V gene are LNHDA and SQIVND (reference sequence). Here the CDR3 reads CASSYQGFNNSPLHF. In nucleotides, the CDR3 is TGTGCCAGTTCTTACCAGGGTTTCAATAATTCACCCCTCCACTTT.

The genes are TRBV19 and TRBJ2-6; D perhaps matches TRBD2 (5 bases). CDR3 size: 16 residues. The V and J ends lost 8 bases and 3 bases respectively, with 17 bases between them. Per germline, CDR1 LNHDA and CDR2 SQIVND (reference sequence). The CDR3 region is CASGKDWGDGANVLTF. The CDR3 DNA is TGTGCCAGTGGGAAGGACTGGGGTGATGGGGCCAACGTCCTGACTTTC.

The chain carries TRBV5-1 and TRBJ2-1, with TRBD1 matching 11 bases. Losses at the gene ends were 8 bases for V and 8 bases for J; bases not matched to a gene: 18. Germline V lookup: CDR1 SGHRS, CDR2 YFSETQ. The CDR3 consists of 17 residues. CDR3 DNA sequence: TGCGCCAGTAAAAACCTCGCGGGGACAGGGGGGTTTGATGAGCAGTTCTTC. Amino acid sequence: CASKNLAGTGGFDEQFF.